These T cell receptor beta chains were read from a single sample in a study of shared clonotypes between healthy human individuals. This table comes from immunoSEQ multiplex PCR, and its TCRdb copy is limited to in-frame clones, with some not included. The data hold about 2.3 million clones, with about 92% observed a single time. Sample: naive CD4+ T cells from PBMCs. All receptors derive from a man aged 18 to 29 in good health. Some clones in this sample may be carry-over from other donors' samples. CDR3s include the opening cysteine and the closing phenylalanine or tryptophan. D genes are given only for firm matches.

V gene	D gene	J gene	CDR3 DNA	CDR3 protein
TRBV5-1	TRBD2	TRBJ2-3	TGCGCCAGCAGCTTTTTAGGCGGGAGGGCAGATACGCAGTATTTT	CASSFLGGRADTQYF
TRBV6-6	TRBD1	TRBJ1-1	TGTGCCAGCAGCCCACAGGGGACGGTGACTGAAGCTTTCTTT	CASSPQGTVTEAFF
TRBV7-9	NA	TRBJ1-4	TGTGCCAGCAGCTTAGCAGCTGGATCTACTGAAAAACTGTTTTTT	CASSLAAGSTEKLFF
TRBV5-4	TRBD2	TRBJ2-5	TGTGCCAGCAGCGTGGGACTAGCGGGAGGCAACCAAGAGACCCAGTACTTC	CASSVGLAGGNQETQYF
TRBV28	NA	TRBJ2-1	TGTGCCAGCCTCAGGGAAACCGCCTCCTACAATGAGCAGTTCTTC	CASLRETASYNEQFF
TRBV30	TRBD1	TRBJ1-5	TGTGCCTGGAGTGGACAGGGAGGCAATCAGCCCCAGCATTTT	CAWSGQGGNQPQHF
TRBV19	TRBD2	TRBJ2-5	TGTGCCAGTAGTATGGTCGTAGCGGGAGCGGGTCAAGAGACCCAGTACTTC	CASSMVVAGAGQETQYF
TRBV11-1	TRBD2	TRBJ2-1	TGTGCCAGCAGCCTAGCGGGAGGGCTGAATGAGCAGTTCTTC	CASSLAGGLNEQFF
TRBV9	NA	TRBJ1-3	TGTGCCAGCAACAGGGAGAATGGAAACACCATATATTTT	CASNRENGNTIYF
TRBV7-2	TRBD1	TRBJ1-5	TGTGCCAGCAGCTTTCCGGGACAGGGGTACGGCAATCAGCCCCAGCATTTT	CASSFPGQGYGNQPQHF
TRBV11-1	NA	TRBJ2-7	TGTGCCAGCAGCCCCCTCCCGGACGAGCAGTACTTC	CASSPLPDEQYF
TRBV7-6	NA	TRBJ2-7	TGTGCCAGCAGCCTGACGGGACCCTACGAGCAGTACTTC	CASSLTGPYEQYF
TRBV4-1	NA	TRBJ2-3	TGCGCCAGCAGGGAAGTGGGGGCACTGGCCGATACGCAGTATTTT	CASREVGALADTQYF
TRBV28	NA	TRBJ2-7	TGTGCCAGCAGTTTAGGGACTCCATACGAGCAGTACTTC	CASSLGTPYEQYF